This T cell receptor beta chain derives from a study of post-analysis software for immune sequencing data. Points from the study as a whole: By F measure, strong co-clustering occurred among samples prepared in the same batch. Controls significantly exceeded multiple sclerosis patients in normalized Chao1 diversity. Compared with controls, patients had more of about 5 TRBV segments, including TRBV5-6, TRBV5-1 and TRBV20-1.

Researchers reported that TCR beta cDNA libraries carried unique molecular identifiers. From the PCR reads, TCRdb called clonotypes with MiXCR, one entry per CDR3 protein. The sample includes approximately 400,000 distinct CDR3 sequences, around a third seen only once; the top ten take 10% to 15%. With regard to this clonotype: The target antigen is unknown.

The ends were cut back, 8 bases at V and 1 base at J, with 11 bases in the middle. The length of the CDR3 is 13 residues. The V gene's germline CDR1 is SEHNR and CDR2 FQNEAQ (reference sequence). J is TRBJ1-1 and V is TRBV7-9; tentative D call: TRBD1 (5 bases). Sequencing was done on a sample of blood. The receptor comes from a girl aged 10-17 years with multiple sclerosis. The CDR3 sequence: CASADGTNTEAFF. The DNA of the CDR3 is TGTGCCAGCGCTGATGGGACGAACACTGAAGCTTTCTTT.